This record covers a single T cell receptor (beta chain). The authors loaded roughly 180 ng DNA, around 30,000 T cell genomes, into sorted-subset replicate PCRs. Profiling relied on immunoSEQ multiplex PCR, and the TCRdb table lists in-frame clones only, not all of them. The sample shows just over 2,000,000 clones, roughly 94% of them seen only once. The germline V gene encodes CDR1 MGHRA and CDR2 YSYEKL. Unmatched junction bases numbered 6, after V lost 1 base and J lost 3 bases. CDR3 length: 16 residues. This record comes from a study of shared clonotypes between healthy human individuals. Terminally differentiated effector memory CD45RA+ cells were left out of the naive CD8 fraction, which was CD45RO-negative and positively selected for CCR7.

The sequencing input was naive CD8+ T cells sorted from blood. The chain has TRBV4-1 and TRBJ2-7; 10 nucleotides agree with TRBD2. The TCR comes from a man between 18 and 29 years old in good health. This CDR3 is CASSQAEAGGYYEQYF. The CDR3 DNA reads TGCGCCAGCAGCCAAGCGGAAGCGGGAGGGTACTACGAGCAGTACTTC.